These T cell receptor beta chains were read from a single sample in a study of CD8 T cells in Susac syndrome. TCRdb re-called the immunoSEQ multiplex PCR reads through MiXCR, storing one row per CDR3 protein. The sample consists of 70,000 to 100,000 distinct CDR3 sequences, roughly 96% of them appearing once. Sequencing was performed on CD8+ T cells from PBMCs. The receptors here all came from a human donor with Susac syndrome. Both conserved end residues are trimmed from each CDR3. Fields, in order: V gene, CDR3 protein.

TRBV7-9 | ASSLESGTGTYEQY
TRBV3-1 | ASSHSGVYEQY
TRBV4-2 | ASSRDSAPDNSPLH
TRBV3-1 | ASSPRDRNPYEQY
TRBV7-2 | ASSREGWEPQH
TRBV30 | AWSRTGGGEAF
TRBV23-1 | ASIKTGGVRLAKNIQY
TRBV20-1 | SAARLAGKEY
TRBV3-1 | ASTDNNTDNEQF
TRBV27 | ASSLYQEDQPQH
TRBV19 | ASSQTGNYGYT
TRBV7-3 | ASSEAGGNQPQH
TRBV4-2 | ASSQEPGAWTGVYEQY
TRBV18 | ASSPFGGTGELF
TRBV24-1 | ATSDAGTNRANVLT
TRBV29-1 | SVARQGGYGYT
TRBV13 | ASSPILAGPQSVRF
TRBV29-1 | SVEEGTSGGSNTGELF